These 28 T cell receptor beta chains originate from one sample sequenced in a study of blood T cell repertoires in COVID-19. TCRdb's table, derived via immunoSEQ multiplex PCR, lists solely in-frame clones and lacks some. The sample consists of about 310,000 clones, about nine tenths of them appearing once. Sequencing was done on a sample of PBMCs or T cells enriched from blood (not recorded which). These receptors were obtained from a woman younger than 45 who had recovered from COVID-19.

This rearrangement joins TRBV4-1 to TRBJ2-7; TRBD2 might be the D (6 bases). V shed 2 bases and J shed 0 bases, with 11 bases lying between them. CDR3 length: 15 residues. CDR1 is MGHRA, CDR2 YSYEKL, per germline. The CDR3 is CASSQTGTLSYEQYF. Written as DNA, the CDR3 is TGCGCCAGCAGCCAAACCGGGACTCTCTCCTACGAGCAGTACTTC.

CDR3 nucleotide sequence: TGCGCCAGCAGCCAAAGAGTGACACATAATGAAAAACTGTTTTTT. It yields the protein CASSQRVTHNEKLFF. J is TRBJ1-4 and V is TRBV4-1, with unresolved D. Per germline, CDR1 MGHRA and CDR2 YSYEKL. The V and J ends lost 2 bases and 4 bases respectively, with 11 bases between them. The CDR3 extends over 15 amino acids.

V and J are TRBV3-1 (or the pseudogene TRBV3-2) and TRBJ1-5; 8 nucleotides line up with TRBD1. The junction had 6 bases not matched to a gene; V was cut back by 4 bases and J by 4 bases. Germline V gene data show CDR1 as LGHDT and CDR2 as YNNKEL (reference sequence). CDR3 length equals 15 residues. As DNA, the CDR3 is TGTGCCAGCAGCCGCGCCGGGACAGGTAATCAGCCCCAGCATTTT. Its protein is CASSRAGTGNQPQHF.

The rearrangement uses TRBV14 and TRBJ1-4, with D perhaps TRBD1 (5 bases). Trimming removed 4 bases from V and 8 bases from J, with 20 bases in between. The length of the CDR3 is 16 residues. Germline V CDR1 and CDR2: SGHDN, FVKESK. In nucleotides, the CDR3 is TGTGCCAGCAGCCCCCTTGGAGGGGTAAATTTCGAAAAACTGTTTTTT. Its protein is CASSPLGGVNFEKLFF. Filled out from reference TRBV14 and TRBJ1-4, the complete variable domain reads EAGVTQFPSHSVIEKGQTVTLRCDPISGHDNLYWYRRVMGKEIKFLLHFVKESKQDESGMPNNRFLAERTGGTYSTLKVQPAELEDSGVYFCASSPLGGVNFEKLFFGSGTQLSVL.

V is TRBV20-1 and J is TRBJ2-7; TRBD1 aligns across 10 bases. Germline-derived CDR1 and CDR2 are DFQATT and SNEGSKA (reference sequence). V trimming: 3 bases; J trimming: 7 bases; junction bases outside the gene matches: 12. The CDR3 has 15 residues. In DNA, the CDR3 is TGCAGTGCTAGTTTCCGGGACAGGGGTTTTTTTGAGCAGTACTTC. Translated: CSASFRDRGFFEQYF.

This clone was counted only a few times. The chain has TRBV29-1 and TRBJ2-7; 9 bases align to TRBD2. CDR3 size: 13 residues. Germline V gives CDR1 SQVTM, CDR2 ANQGSEA. Losses at the gene ends were 7 bases for V and 1 base for J; bases not matched to a gene: 5. CDR3 coding DNA: TGCAGCGCTTCTAGCGGGGTATCCTACGAGCAGTACTTC. It encodes CSASSGVSYEQYF.

The V call is TRBV27, the J call TRBJ2-1; D remains ambiguous. V dropped 2 bases and J dropped 5 bases, with 10 bases sitting between them. The V gene's germline CDR1 is MNHEY and CDR2 SMNVEV (reference sequence). The CDR3 contains 14 residues. CDR3 sequence reads: CASSLAVSDNEQFF. In DNA form, the CDR3 reads TGTGCCAGCAGTTTAGCGGTATCCGACAATGAGCAGTTCTTC.

This sequence joins TRBV7-6 and TRBJ2-2; 10 positions agree with TRBD2. This CDR3 has 18 amino acids. Trimming removed 3 bases from V and 5 bases from J; junction bases left unmatched: 12. CDR1 and CDR2 (germline): SGHVS, FNYEAQ. The CDR3 DNA sequence: TGTGCCAGCAGCTTCAACCCAGCGGGAGGGAGACAAACCGGGGAGCTGTTTTTT. Amino acids: CASSFNPAGGRQTGELFF.

The J gene is TRBJ2-7, the V gene TRBV10-2; possible D gene TRBD1, 5 bases. The CDR3 totals 16 residues. V lost 6 bases and J lost 7, with 25 bases in between. Germline loops: CDR1 WSHSY, CDR2 SAAADI. This CDR3 is CASSLGIGVEMEEQYF. The CDR3 DNA reads as TGCGCCAGCAGCTTGGGGATAGGGGTGGAGATGGAGGAGCAGTACTTC.

This clone was observed a few times. The chain couples TRBV5-1 to TRBJ1-4; tentatively, D is TRBD1 (6 bases). The CDR3 consists of 15 residues. Per the germline V gene, CDR1 is SGHRS and CDR2 is YFSETQ. The V end lost 4 bases, the J end lost 4 bases, and 14 bases lay between the germline ends. Here the CDR3 DNA reads TGCGCCAGCAGCGGCTCCGGGACACTTAATGAAAAACTGTTTTTT. Translation gives CASSGSGTLNEKLFF.

J is TRBJ2-1 and V is TRBV7-9, with a possible D match to TRBD2 (5 bases). Trimming stripped 1 base from V and 10 bases from J, with 20 bases between. The CDR3 totals 16 residues. In germline, CDR1 is SEHNR, CDR2 FQNEAQ (reference sequence). In DNA, the CDR3 is TGTGCCAGCAGCTTAGACCTGAGTCTGGCGGGTTTGGAGCAGTTCTTC. It encodes CASSLDLSLAGLEQFF.

The rearrangement links TRBV20-1 to TRBJ2-1; tentatively, D is TRBD2 (6 bases). The CDR3 is 18 residues long. CDR1 and CDR2 (germline): DFQATT, SNEGSKA (reference sequence). Trimming stripped 3 bases from V and 0 bases from J, with 21 bases between. The CDR3 spells CSASGMGSGIFSYNEQFF. The CDR3 DNA reads TGCAGTGCTAGTGGTATGGGTAGCGGAATATTCTCCTACAATGAGCAGTTCTTC.

V gene TRBV21-1 combines with J gene TRBJ1-2. TRBV21-1 represents a pseudogene. The CDR3 consists of 8 residues. CDR3: CACLSYTF. CDR3 nucleotides: TGTGCCTGCCTAAGCTACACCTTC.

The chain carries TRBV20-1 and TRBJ1-2; D may be TRBD1 (5 bases). Per the germline V gene, CDR1 is DFQATT and CDR2 is SNEGSKA (reference sequence). The CDR3 loop spans 11 amino acids. Deletions cut 7 bases from V and 3 bases from J, with 9 bases between. CDR3 sequence reads: CSVGGHYGYTF. In DNA, the CDR3 is TGCAGTGTGGGGGGTCACTATGGCTACACCTTC.

This sequence joins TRBV6-5 and TRBJ2-2, with D tentatively TRBD1 (6 bases). Germline V gives CDR1 MNHEY, CDR2 SVGAGI. This CDR3 contains 15 residues. Trimming left V 7 bases short and J 1 base short, with 13 bases between. The CDR3 nucleotides are TGTGCCAGCAACAGGGAGAGGTTGAACACCGGGGAGCTGTTTTTT. This encodes CASNRERLNTGELFF.

The rearrangement links TRBV11-2 to TRBJ1-4; 7 nucleotides line up with TRBD1. The CDR3 spans 15 residues. Trimming at V came to 7 bases and at J to 7 bases, leaving 12 bases not matched to a gene. The germline gives CDR1 SGHAT, CDR2 FQNNGV. In DNA form, the CDR3 reads TGTGCCAGCACTAACCTCAGGGGGAGCCTTGAAAAACTGTTTTTT. It is translated as CASTNLRGSLEKLFF.

This chain connects TRBV5-4 to TRBJ2-3; TRBD2 might be the D (5 bases). Germline V CDR1 and CDR2: SGHNT, YYREEE (reference sequence). CDR3 size: 12 residues. Trimming removed 0 bases at V and 9 bases at J, with 8 bases between. The CDR3 here is CASSLGASTQYF. The CDR3 nucleotides read TGTGCCAGCAGCTTGGGGGCTAGCACGCAGTATTTT.

V gene TRBV19 combines with J gene TRBJ2-2, with D possibly TRBD2 on 6 matching bases. The CDR3 has 17 residues. Germline V gene lookup returns CDR1 LNHDA and CDR2 SQIVND (reference sequence). V lost 4 bases and J 1 base, leaving 16 bases between the germline ends. The CDR3 spells CASSRRASSGNTGELFF. In DNA, the CDR3 is TGTGCCAGTAGTAGAAGGGCGAGTAGCGGGAACACCGGGGAGCTGTTTTTT.

The V and J genes are TRBV12-3 or TRBV12-4 and TRBJ1-1, with D possibly TRBD1 on 6 matching bases. The CDR3 has 13 amino acids. V dropped 10 bases and J dropped 8 bases, with 20 bases sitting between them. CDR3 nucleotides: TGTGCCACCAAGAGGACCCAGGGGAGCGAAGCTTTCTTT. This sequence encodes CATKRTQGSEAFF.

The chain has TRBV10-3 and TRBJ1-2; a possible D gene is TRBD1 (6 bases). The CDR3 extends over 14 amino acids. Looked up from germline, CDR1 is ENHRY and CDR2 is SYGVKD. Between the trimmed V and J ends, which lost 6 bases and 0 bases, there was a span of 11 bases. CDR3 bases: TGTGCCATCAGAAGACAGGCCCCTAACTATGGCTACACCTTC. Its protein product is CAIRRQAPNYGYTF.

The CDR3 DNA is TGTGCCAGCAGTGACTCGACCGGGGGTGGGACTGAAGCTTTCTTT. Encoded protein: CASSDSTGGGTEAFF. The genes are TRBV6-4 and TRBJ1-1; D possibly corresponds to TRBD1 (5 bases). Germline assignment: CDR1 MRHNA and CDR2 SNTAGT. The V gene lost 0 bases and the J gene lost 5 bases, with 13 bases spanning the gap. This CDR3 region has 15 residues.

This chain links TRBV4-2 with TRBJ1-4; tentative D call: TRBD1 (5 bases). Germline-derived CDR1 and CDR2 are LGHNA and YNFKEQ. The CDR3 consists of 19 residues. V lost 0 bases and J lost 7, with 24 bases in between. This CDR3 reads CASSQDWEVPGTVSEKLFF. CDR3 DNA: TGTGCCAGCAGCCAAGATTGGGAGGTTCCCGGGACGGTTAGTGAAAAACTGTTTTTT.

V is TRBV7-9 and J is TRBJ2-5; TRBD2 aligns across 9 bases. After removal of 1 base from V and 2 bases from J, the junction contained 5 bases not matched to a gene. The CDR3 runs 16 residues. The germline V gene has CDR1 SEHNR and CDR2 FQNEAQ (reference sequence). The CDR3 bases are TGTGCCAGCAGCTTAGATAGCGGGAGTAATCAAGAGACCCAGTACTTC. This sequence encodes CASSLDSGSNQETQYF.

The table lists this clone with a count of one. The chain links TRBV28 to TRBJ2-7; D remains unclear. V gave up 5 bases and J gave up 5 bases, with 13 bases separating them. Germline-derived CDR1 and CDR2 are MDHEN and SYDVKM. The CDR3 runs to 13 residues. The CDR3 is CASSTTGSDEQYF. The CDR3 nucleotides read TGTGCCAGCAGTACGACGGGTTCCGACGAGCAGTACTTC.

Notes on this clone: The sample carries other DNA sequences with the same CDR3. The CDR3 nucleotides are TGTGCCAGCAGTTTACCTACAGGGGGGAATCAGCCCCAGCATTTT. Amino acids: CASSLPTGGNQPQHF. This chain uses TRBV28 with TRBJ1-5, with 8 bases fitting TRBD1. From germline, CDR1 is MDHEN and CDR2 SYDVKM. The CDR3 has 15 amino acids. With 2 bases clipped from V and 4 bases from J, the junction kept 4 bases outside the gene matches.

The chain uses TRBV5-1 and TRBJ1-3; TRBD1 aligns across 8 bases. Germline V gives CDR1 SGHRS, CDR2 YFSETQ. The CDR3 extends over 15 amino acids. The V and J ends lost 2 bases and 4 bases, in that order; junction bases with no gene match: 5. In DNA, the CDR3 is TGCGCCAGCAGCTTAATCACAGGGGGAGGAAACACCATATATTTT. Protein sequence: CASSLITGGGNTIYF. The full variable domain, completed using reference TRBV5-1 and TRBJ1-3, is KAGVTQTPRYLIKTRGQQVTLSCSPISGHRSVSWYQQTPGQGLQFLFEYFSETQRNKGNFPGRFSGRQFSNSRSEMNVSTLELGDSALYLCASSLITGGGNTIYFGEGSWLTVV.

This clone appeared a few times. The chain is built from TRBV27 and TRBJ2-7; a possible D gene is TRBD1 (6 bases). Deletions cut 2 bases from V and 3 bases from J, with 14 bases between. In germline, CDR1 is MNHEY, CDR2 SMNVEV (reference sequence). This CDR3 is built from 15 residues. The DNA for the CDR3 is TGTGCCAGCAGTTTAGCGTGGGGGCGGAACTACGAGCAGTACTTC. Translation gives CASSLAWGRNYEQYF.

J is TRBJ1-1 and V is TRBV4-1; 9 bases line up with TRBD1. CDR1 is MGHRA and CDR2 is YSYEKL in the germline V gene. V lost 4 bases to trimming and J lost 1 base; unmatched junction nucleotides: 10. The CDR3 length is 17 residues. The CDR3 here is CASSPRPGQGGNTEAFF. CDR3 coding DNA: TGCGCCAGCAGCCCCCGTCCGGGACAGGGCGGGAACACTGAAGCTTTCTTT.